The 4 T cell receptor beta chains listed next were all sequenced from one sample in a study of blood T cell repertoires in COVID-19. This table comes from immunoSEQ multiplex PCR, and its TCRdb copy is limited to in-frame clones, with some not included. The sample has under 80,000 clones; about nine tenths are singletons. Sequencing input: peripheral blood. The receptor set was obtained from a human donor in a cohort sampled during active COVID-19.

J is TRBJ2-5 and V is TRBV7-8, with D unresolved. V lost 0 bases and J lost 6, with 14 bases in between. The germline V gene has CDR1 SGHVS and CDR2 FQNEAQ. The CDR3 is 15 residues long. CDR3 amino acids: CASSLASSSLQTQYF. DNA for the CDR3: TGTGCCAGCAGCTTAGCATCCTCTAGTCTGCAGACCCAGTACTTC.

The genes are TRBV6-2 or TRBV6-3 and TRBJ2-1, with a weak D call TRBD2 (5 bases). Trimming cost V 4 bases and J 2 bases, with 12 bases left between them. CDR1 and CDR2 from the germline V gene are MNHEY and SVGEGT. This CDR3 has 15 residues. The CDR3 loop is CASSSSSRPYNEQFF. CDR3 DNA: TGTGCCAGCAGTTCCTCTAGCCGGCCCTACAATGAGCAGTTCTTC.

This chain uses TRBV3-1 (or the pseudogene TRBV3-2) with TRBJ2-3; TRBD2 matches at 11 bases. The germline CDR1 and CDR2 sequences are LGHDT and YNNKEL (reference sequence). There are 15 residues in the CDR3. Trimming removed 1 base from V and 3 bases from J; junction bases left unmatched: 0. Here the CDR3 reads CASSQGLAGTDTQYF. The DNA of the CDR3 is TGTGCCAGCAGCCAAGGACTAGCGGGGACAGATACGCAGTATTTT.

The chain recombines TRBV6-1 with TRBJ1-3; D gene unclear. The CDR3 covers 12 residues. Germline values: CDR1 MNHNS, CDR2 SASEGT. Trimming took off 3 bases at V and 16 bases at J, with 16 bases between the two ends. The CDR3 region is CASSDRDTRGYF. The DNA for the CDR3 is TGTGCCAGCAGTGATCGGGATACACGGGGTTATTTT.